The present entry profiles one TCR beta chain with its context. Germline V CDR1 and CDR2: SNHLY, FYNNEI. The V gene lost 4 bases and the J gene lost 9 bases, with 10 bases spanning the gap. This CDR3 is built from 13 residues. This record belongs to a study of blood T cell repertoires in COVID-19. Overall study context: COVID-19 samples from acute and convalescent phases originated in the United States, Italy and Spain. Nucleic acid was either cDNA or gDNA, and it came from T cells, B-cell-depleted T cells, or PBMCs.

Per the original data handling: Reference gene primer amplification gave estimated nucleated cell counts. The table came from immunoSEQ multiplex PCR; TCRdb's copy has only in-frame clones and leaves some out. V and J calls and clone size are copied from that table; D and trimming were computed from the DNA. The sample contains around 60,000 clones, around 91% of which appear only once. This TCR derives from a woman aged 55-69 years with active COVID-19. The chain recombines TRBV2 with TRBJ1-6; D is unclear. Sequenced input: peripheral blood. The CDR3: CASSGGMGSPLHF. Here the CDR3 DNA reads TGTGCCAGCAGTGGAGGGATGGGTTCACCCCTCCACTTT.